A single T cell receptor (beta chain) is shown here with its context. In germline, CDR1 is DFQATT, CDR2 SNEGSKA (reference sequence). The trim removed 3 bases at V and 7 bases at J, leaving 2 bases unmatched. The length of the CDR3 is 12 residues. TCRdb ran MiXCR on the RT-PCR reads and lists one entry per CDR3 protein. Counted here are approximately 200,000 distinct CDR3 sequences, roughly two fifths occurring once; the ten biggest clones make up 33%. The data were obtained in a study of patients and donors after allogeneic stem cell transplantation. The clonotype comes from a human donor who was either an allogeneic HSCT recipient or a stem cell or donor lymphocyte infusion donor (not recorded which). It is not recorded whose cells these are; they may come from a transplant donor. This rearrangement joins TRBV20-1 to TRBJ2-1; 8 nucleotides agree with TRBD2. The source material was blood, either unsorted or a sorted T cell fraction (not recorded which). The chain's CDR3 is CSARERENEQFF. The CDR3 nucleotides are TGCAGTGCTAGGGAGCGGGAGAATGAGCAGTTCTTC.